Presented here are 11 T cell receptor beta chains from one specimen sequenced in a study of regulatory and conventional T cells in RAG deficiency. The repertoire was sequenced with immunoSEQ multiplex PCR; TCRdb's copy has only in-frame clones and lacks some. The sample holds 25,000 to 35,000 clones; 75% to 90% are singletons and the top ten take roughly 5.2%. The data were also submitted as part of a second study, on regulatory T cells. This second report adds: Primers: 52 TRBV forward and 13 TRBJ reverse.

Material: CD8+ T cells sorted from blood. The origin of the receptors is a human donor in good health.

The V call is TRBV7-9, the J call TRBJ2-4; 11 nucleotides agree with TRBD1. Germline V CDR1 and CDR2: SEHNR, FQNEAQ (reference sequence). The ends lost 11 bases at V and 7 bases at J; junction bases unmatched: 10. The CDR3 loop spans 14 amino acids. CDR3 coding DNA: TGTGCCGAGCAACCAGGACAGGGGGCGAACATTCAGTACTTC. It encodes CAEQPGQGANIQYF.

This sequence joins TRBV4-1 and TRBJ1-5, with 8 nucleotides matching TRBD1. CDR1 and CDR2 (germline): MGHRA, YSYEKL. This CDR3 region has 15 residues. V trimming: 0 bases; J trimming: 6 bases; junction bases outside the gene matches: 4. The CDR3 protein is CASSQDSTGAQPQHF. CDR3 bases: TGCGCCAGCAGCCAAGATTCGACAGGGGCTCAGCCCCAGCATTTT.

The chain combines TRBV6-5 with TRBJ2-3, with 7 positions matching TRBD2. J lost 4 bases, V lost 4 bases, and 8 bases had no gene match. Per the germline V gene, CDR1 is MNHEY and CDR2 is SVGAGI. This CDR3 contains 15 residues. CDR3 DNA: TGTGCCAGCAGTTTGGGCCTTGGACTAGCAGATACGCAGTATTTT. Its protein product is CASSLGLGLADTQYF.

J is TRBJ1-5 and V is TRBV28; D is undetermined. V lost 5 bases, J lost 5 bases, and 10 bases lay in between. Germline assignment: CDR1 MDHEN and CDR2 SYDVKM. The CDR3 covers 13 residues. CDR3 bases: TGTGCCAGCAGTATCTACATGTATCAGCCCCAGCATTTT. It yields the protein CASSIYMYQPQHF.

The genes are TRBV10-2 and TRBJ2-1; D might be TRBD1 or TRBD2, each matching 5 bases. Germline CDR1 is WSHSY and CDR2 is SAAADI. V was pared by 11 bases and J by 8 bases, with 13 bases between. The CDR3 has 11 residues. The chain's CDR3 is CAGGRGHEQFF. The CDR3 nucleotides read TGCGCCGGAGGAAGGGGACATGAGCAGTTCTTC.

V gene TRBV11-2 combines with J gene TRBJ2-5; 7 nucleotides align to TRBD2. Trimming removed 5 bases from V and 0 bases from J; junction bases left unmatched: 15. The V gene's germline CDR1 is SGHAT and CDR2 FQNNGV. The CDR3 length is 18 residues. For the CDR3, the DNA is TGTGCCAGCAGCGACGTGGCCCTACTAGCGCCGTACCAAGAGACCCAGTACTTC. This translates into CASSDVALLAPYQETQYF.

This clone was seen a handful of times. The V call is TRBV7-2, the J call TRBJ2-7; 8 bases align to TRBD2. The CDR3 is made up of 13 amino acids. Trimming removed 5 bases from V and 5 bases from J; junction bases left unmatched: 5. Germline CDR1 SGHTA, CDR2 FQGNSA. CDR3 in DNA: TGTGCCAGCAGCAAACGGGAGGGAAACGAGCAGTACTTC. This sequence encodes CASSKREGNEQYF. The variable domain in full, completed from reference TRBV7-2 and TRBJ2-7, reads GAGVSQSPSNKVTEKGKDVELRCDPISGHTALYWYRQSLGQGLEFLIYFQGNSAPDKSGLPSDRFSAERTGGSVSTLTIQRTQQEDSAVYLCASSKREGNEQYFGPGTRLTVT.

V is TRBV27 and J is TRBJ1-1; D is perhaps TRBD1 (6 bases). V was pared by 2 bases and J by 5 bases, with 15 bases between. The CDR3 totals 15 residues. Germline-derived CDR1 and CDR2 are MNHEY and SMNVEV (reference sequence). The CDR3 nucleotides are TGTGCCAGCAGTTTAGGTAGGGGGAGGATTACTGAAGCTTTCTTT. Translated: CASSLGRGRITEAFF.

This clone has a single count. The J gene is TRBJ2-5, the V gene TRBV6-1; 11 nucleotides agree with TRBD2. The CDR3 has 15 residues. V lost 6 bases and J lost 0; bases outside the gene matches: 3. Germline loops: CDR1 MNHNS, CDR2 SASEGT. The CDR3 loop reads CASSRTSGYQETQYF. CDR3 nucleotides: TGTGCCAGCAGCAGGACTAGCGGGTACCAAGAGACCCAGTACTTC.

The chain employs TRBV13 and TRBJ2-2, with a possible D match to TRBD2 (6 bases). V shed 4 bases and J shed 3 bases, with 24 bases lying between them. The CDR3 covers 19 residues. CDR1 is PRHDT, CDR2 FYEKMQ, per germline (reference sequence). The CDR3 DNA follows: TGTGCCAGCAGCTCCCCAGAGGGGAGGTTTCCTGGTTACACCGGGGAGCTGTTTTTT. Translating it yields CASSSPEGRFPGYTGELFF. Full variable domain (missing parts from reference TRBV13 and TRBJ2-2): AAGVIQSPRHLIKEKRETATLKCYPIPRHDTVYWYQQGPGQDPQFLISFYEKMQSDKGSIPDRFSAQQFSDYHSELNMSSLELGDSALYFCASSSPEGRFPGYTGELFFGEGSRLTVL.

CDR3 nucleotides: TGTGCCAGCAGTTATCTCCAGGGGCACAATGAGCAGTTCTTC. Translated, it gives CASSYLQGHNEQFF. The rearrangement uses TRBV6-6 and TRBJ2-1, with a weak D call TRBD1 (6 bases). The germline V gene has CDR1 MNHNY and CDR2 SVGAGI (reference sequence). The CDR3 loop spans 14 amino acids. V lost 3 bases to trimming and J lost 5 bases, with 11 bases between them.